Detailed here is one T cell receptor (beta chain). Its antigen remains unknown. The source of the sample is a study of cytomegalovirus exposure and HLA in healthy donors. For the study at large: In an earlier analysis, approximately 120 million unique TCR beta sequences were found from about 180 million T cells. Findings and limits, study-wide: Rarity marked most TCR sequences, yet some public TCRs occurred in many donors.

This CDR3 has 15 amino acids. V was trimmed by 1 base and J by 2 bases, leaving 9 bases between them. Per germline, CDR1 SGHNT and CDR2 YYREEE (reference sequence). A multiplex PCR was run with 60 Vbeta primers and 13 Jbeta primers. Sequenced by immunoSEQ multiplex PCR; TCRdb stores in-frame clones only, minus some. The table lists some 200,000 clones, over 80% of them singletons, with roughly 6% in the top ten. The clonotype comes from a man in his forties in good health and CMV-seropositive. Sequenced material: PBMCs. This chain connects TRBV5-4 to TRBJ2-2; D gene uncertain. CDR3 DNA: TGTGCCAGCAGCTTGCTGGGTAGCAACACCGGGGAGCTGTTTTTT. Protein: CASSLLGSNTGELFF.